This T cell receptor beta chain is from a study of identical twins (dated by TCRdb to the mid-2010s). For context, the study as a whole: TCR alpha and beta repertoires from monozygotic twins, unrelated adults of various ages and cord blood were deep-sequenced to test whether fetal clonotypes persist. To rule out contamination, the twin experiments were replicated at different times with different library preparation protocols.

At the junction V is shortened by 10 bases and J by 5 bases; bases outside the gene matches: 12. The CDR3 has 14 amino acids, counting the end cysteine and phenylalanine. The entry retains the CDR3 DNA only, 42 bases that are in frame from base 1. CDR1 is given as ENHRY and CDR2 as SYGVKD, both from the germline V gene. This clonotype was seen only a few times. Its specific antigen is unknown. Qualities for individual bases were not recorded, and no much larger clone is one base off. The full study reports these points: The excess sharing between twins in beta out-of-frame sequences was weaker because fewer shared sequences reduced the signal-to-noise ratio. Invariant T cells such as MAIT and iNKT could partly confound zero-insertion analyses, though diverse VJ usage argued against this for most clonotypes. Because the same donors could not be followed over many years, the conclusions depended on cross-sectional statistical analysis. Fewer insertions were carried by abundant cord blood beta clonotypes, a similar but weaker trend appeared in young adult naive repertoires, and no such trend appeared in memory repertoires. Compared with coincidental sharing between unrelated individuals, an excess of low generation-probability sequences was observed among out-of-frame TCR alpha sequences shared between twins. In monozygotic twins, recombination models systematically underestimated out-of-frame TCR alpha sharing, but the models matched the sharing seen between unrelated individuals.

Every donor was a healthy Caucasian. Three pairs of female monozygotic twins, all aged about 18 to 29 years, were included in the twin cohort. Positive isolation kits from Invitrogen were used to isolate CD4+ and CD8+ T cell populations. The method behind the library was 5' RACE. The sequencer was an Illumina HiSeq 2000. A universal primer binding site was introduced by template switching, and a unique molecular identifier was present in the final cDNA, enabling accurate counting of TCR cDNA molecules. Specific primers in the conserved constant-segment region were used to synthesize first-strand cDNA for the TCR alpha and beta chains. Each cDNA library was double barcoded, with a SMART-Mk sample barcode plus Illumina barcodes, to control for contamination. TruSeq adapter sequences and Illumina sample barcodes were added in two successive PCR steps. The Illumina HiSeq platform was used with custom primers to sequence TCR alpha and beta cDNA libraries. Regarding the original processing steps: Unique molecular identifiers were extracted from raw reads with MiGEC, and CDR3 positions were determined with MiXCR. For each individual, recombination models were inferred using an EM algorithm with the repgenHMM and IGoR tools. The analysis of shared clonotypes was done with the tcR package in R, with sharing normalized by the product of cloneset sizes. To study raw recombination free of thymic and clonal selection effects, out-of-frame nonproductive sequences were analyzed. In-frame beta chains were kept once TCRdb had trimmed the public reads at Q25 with fastp and called clones with MiXCR. Rows matching on CDR3 protein sequence are summarized as one entry with the most common DNA and genes. The V and J calls reflect TCRdb's pipeline rather than the authors' work. The sample table records about 480,000 distinct CDR3 sequences; more than 13% of these occur just once. Around 0.48% of the sample is taken by the ten largest.

Another study also made use of these data, one on yellow fever vaccine responses in identical twins. The second publication reports: According to the authors, in identical twins the way T cells responded to vaccination appeared partly convergent and partly personalized. The study precisely tracked vaccine-responding T cell clones in identical twins.

The sequence came from a woman between 18 and 29 years old in good health. The chain is made from TRBV10-3 and TRBJ2-3, with TRBD1 matching 7 junction bases. The specimen was CD4+ T cells sorted from blood. This receptor has the CDR3 CATGDRPLQDTQYF. The nucleotide sequence is given as TGTGCCACCGGGGACAGACCCCTCCAAGATACGCAGTATTTT.